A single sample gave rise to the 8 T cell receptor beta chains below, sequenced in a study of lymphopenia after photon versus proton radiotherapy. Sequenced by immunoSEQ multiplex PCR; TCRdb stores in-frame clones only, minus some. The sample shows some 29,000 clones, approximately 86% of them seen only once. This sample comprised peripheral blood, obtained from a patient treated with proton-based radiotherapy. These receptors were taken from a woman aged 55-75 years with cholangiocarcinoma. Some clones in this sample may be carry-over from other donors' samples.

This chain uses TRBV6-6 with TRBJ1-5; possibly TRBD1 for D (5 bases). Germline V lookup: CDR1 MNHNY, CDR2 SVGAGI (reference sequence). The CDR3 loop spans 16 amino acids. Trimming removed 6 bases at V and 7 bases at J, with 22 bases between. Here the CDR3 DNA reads TGTGCCAGCAGCGCAACTGGGACGGCGTCCGAACAGCCCCAGCATTTT. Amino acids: CASSATGTASEQPQHF.

This CDR3 is CASSVLPSGQGVSEQYF. The CDR3 nucleotides are TGTGCCAGCAGCGTTCTACCTTCGGGACAGGGAGTCTCCGAGCAGTACTTC. The chain carries TRBV2 and TRBJ2-7; 9 bases are a match to TRBD1. CDR1 and CDR2 from the germline V gene are SNHLY and FYNNEI. The CDR3 totals 17 residues. V lost 6 bases to trimming and J lost 6 bases; unmatched junction nucleotides: 18.

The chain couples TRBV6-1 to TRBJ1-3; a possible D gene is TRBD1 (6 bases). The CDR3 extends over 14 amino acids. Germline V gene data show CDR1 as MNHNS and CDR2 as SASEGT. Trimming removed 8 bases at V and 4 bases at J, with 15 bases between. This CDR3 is CASSGDGGGNTIYF. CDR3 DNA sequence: TGTGCCAGCTCAGGGGACGGGGGAGGAAACACCATATATTTT.

CDR3 coding DNA: TGTGCCAGCAGTCTAAGGCCAGGGGACACTGAAGCTTTCTTT. It encodes CASSLRPGDTEAFF. The genes are TRBV6-1 and TRBJ1-1; a possible D gene is TRBD1 (6 bases). V was shortened by 5 bases and J by 3 bases, with 13 bases between the two germline ends. Germline assignment: CDR1 MNHNS and CDR2 SASEGT. The CDR3 loop spans 14 amino acids.

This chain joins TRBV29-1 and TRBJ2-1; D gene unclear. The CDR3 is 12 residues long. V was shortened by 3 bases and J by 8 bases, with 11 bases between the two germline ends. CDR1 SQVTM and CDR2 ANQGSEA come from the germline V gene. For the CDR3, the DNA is TGCAGCGTTGACGACCGTGGCGATGAGCAGTTCTTC. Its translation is CSVDDRGDEQFF.

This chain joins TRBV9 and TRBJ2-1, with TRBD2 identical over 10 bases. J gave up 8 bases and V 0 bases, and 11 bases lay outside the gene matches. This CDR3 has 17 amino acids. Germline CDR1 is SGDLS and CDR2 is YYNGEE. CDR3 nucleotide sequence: TGTGCCAGCAGCGTAGCTACGTCAGCGGGGGGGATGTATGAGCAGTTCTTC. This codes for CASSVATSAGGMYEQFF. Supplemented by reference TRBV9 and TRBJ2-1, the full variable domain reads DSGVTQTPKHLITATGQRVTLRCSPRSGDLSVYWYQQSLDQGLQFLIQYYNGEERAKGNILERFSAQQFPDLHSELNLSSLELGDSALYFCASSVATSAGGMYEQFFGPGTRLTVL.

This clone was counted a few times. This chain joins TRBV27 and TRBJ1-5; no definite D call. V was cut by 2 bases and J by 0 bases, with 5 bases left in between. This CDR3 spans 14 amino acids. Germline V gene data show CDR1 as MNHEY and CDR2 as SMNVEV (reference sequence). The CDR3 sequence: CASSLKYSNQPQHF. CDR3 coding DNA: TGTGCCAGCAGTTTAAAGTATAGCAATCAGCCCCAGCATTTT.

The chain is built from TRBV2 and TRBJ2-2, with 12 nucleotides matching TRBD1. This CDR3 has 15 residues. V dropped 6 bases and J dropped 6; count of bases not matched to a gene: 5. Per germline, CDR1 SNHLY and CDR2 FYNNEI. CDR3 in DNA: TGTGCCAGCAGCAGGGACAGGGGGCGCGCCGGGGAGCTGTTTTTT. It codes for CASSRDRGRAGELFF.